The 26 T cell receptor beta chains below were found in one sample sequenced in a study of blood T cells in healthy people across ages (dated by TCRdb to about 2015). Libraries were constructed by 5' RACE. TCRdb names Illumina HiSeq 2500 as the instrument used. A second PCR of 7 to 11 cycles was performed with a sample-barcoded 5' primer and a J-beta primer mix. TCRdb reworked the public reads: Q25 trimming with fastp, MiXCR clone assembly, productive beta chains retained. Entries are consolidated by CDR3 protein sequence, retaining the most common genes and DNA. This sample holds about 830,000 distinct CDR3 sequences; about 62% were observed only once. The top ten clones comprise around a quarter of the sample. The sample comprised blood. These receptor sequences come from a man aged 30-40 years in good health.

About this clonotype: At one boundary the junction diverges from the germline segment, which might be a read error. This chain connects TRBV7-2 to TRBJ2-5; possibly TRBD1 for D (7 bases). The J call may be wrong; the DNA end is better matched by TRBJ2-7. Germline V gene sequence: CDR1 SGHTA, CDR2 FQGNSA. The CDR3 sequence is 15 residues long. The CDR3 bases are TGTGCCAGCAGCCCCAGGGGGGTATTCTCCGACGAGCAGTACTTC. Amino acids: CASSPRGVFSDEQYF.

The chain's CDR3 is CASSSTGFIIVLTF. CDR3 nucleotide sequence: TGTGCCAGCAGCTCGACAGGGTTTATTATCGTCCTGACTTTC. The rearrangement uses TRBV5-6 and TRBJ2-6, with TRBD1 matching over 7 bases. Per germline, CDR1 SGHDT and CDR2 YYEEEE. This CDR3 region has 14 residues. Losses at the gene ends were 3 bases for V and 12 bases for J; bases not matched to a gene: 9.

This clonotype has just a few counts. This CDR3 reads CASSPDRQNGYTF. CDR3 DNA: TGTGCCAGCAGCCCTGACAGGCAGAATGGCTACACCTTC. The chain uses TRBV7-2 and TRBJ1-2; maybe TRBD1 (6 bases). Germline V gene lookup returns CDR1 SGHTA and CDR2 FQGNSA. The CDR3 consists of 13 residues. V dropped 5 bases and J dropped 6 bases, with 13 bases sitting between them.

The rearrangement uses TRBV25-1 and TRBJ2-1; D perhaps matches TRBD2 (6 bases). Trimming stripped 4 bases from V and 8 bases from J, with 24 bases between. Germline CDR1 is MGHDK and CDR2 is SYGVNS. This CDR3 contains 17 residues. CDR3 in DNA: TGTGCCAGCAGTGGGAATAGCGGCGGTCCATCTGCATATGAGCAGTTCTTC. Amino acids: CASSGNSGGPSAYEQFF. The variable domain in full, with the rest retrieved from reference TRBV25-1 and TRBJ2-1, is EADIYQTPRYLVIGTGKKITLECSQTMGHDKMYWYQQDPGMELHLIHYSYGVNSTEKGDLSSESTVSRIRTEHFPLTLESARPSHTSQYLCASSGNSGGPSAYEQFFGPGTRLTVL.

The chain couples TRBV10-3 to TRBJ2-1; weak D call: TRBD1 (6 bases). Germline-derived CDR1 and CDR2 are ENHRY and SYGVKD. The CDR3 has 16 amino acids. V lost 4 bases and J 0 bases, leaving 13 bases between the germline ends. CDR3 region: CAISGTRGTSYNEQFF. DNA for the CDR3: TGTGCCATCAGTGGAACTAGGGGGACCTCCTACAATGAGCAGTTCTTC.

The rearrangement joins TRBV15 to TRBJ2-1, with TRBD1 matching 9 bases. The CDR3 totals 16 residues. Germline-derived CDR1 and CDR2 are LNHNV and YYDKDF (reference sequence). The V and J ends lost 0 bases and 7 bases, in that order; junction bases with no gene match: 7. CDR3 bases: TGTGCCACCAGCAGAGATAGGACAGGGGCAGGGAATGAGCAGTTCTTC. As protein: CATSRDRTGAGNEQFF.

The table lists this clonotype with a few counts. V gene TRBV29-1 combines with J gene TRBJ1-5; no definite D call. CDR3 size: 14 residues. V lost 7 bases and J 0 bases, leaving 13 bases between the germline ends. The germline V gene has CDR1 SQVTM and CDR2 ANQGSEA. CDR3 loop: CSARVGDSNQPQHF. CDR3 DNA sequence: TGCAGCGCCCGGGTTGGAGATAGCAATCAGCCCCAGCATTTT.

In regard to this clonotype: At one end, the junction sequence differs from germline, possibly due to a read error. The CDR3 DNA sequence: TGTGCCGGCAGCTTAGAAGGGGGAGGCGTCTATAATTCACCCCTCCACTTT. It translates to CAGSLEGGGVYNSPLHF. This chain joins TRBV7-2 and TRBJ1-6; D might be TRBD1 (6 bases). The CDR3 totals 17 residues. Germline-derived CDR1 and CDR2 are SGHTA and FQGNSA.

CDR3 protein: CASSQGWTSGGYNEQFF. CDR3 coding DNA: TGTGCCAGCAGCCAAGGTTGGACTAGCGGGGGTTACAATGAGCAGTTCTTC. This sequence joins TRBV14 and TRBJ2-1; 13 nucleotides line up with TRBD2. The CDR3 has 17 residues. V shed 1 base and J 4 bases; nucleotides not matched to a gene: 4. Germline V gene lookup returns CDR1 SGHDN and CDR2 FVKESK.

The CDR3 DNA sequence: TGTGCCAGCAGTGAAGTACAAGGGGGCGACGAGCAGTACTTC. Translating it yields CASSEVQGGDEQYF. This chain joins TRBV25-1 and TRBJ2-7, with TRBD1 matching over 7 bases. Germline assignment: CDR1 MGHDK and CDR2 SYGVNS. J gave up 5 bases and V 2 bases, and 6 bases lay outside the gene matches. The CDR3 consists of 14 residues.

This clonotype has only a few counts. The chain is built from TRBV7-3 and TRBJ2-3; TRBD2 is a possible D gene (6 bases). Germline lookup yields CDR1 SGHTA and CDR2 FQGTGA. The CDR3 consists of 15 residues. Trimming left V 5 bases short and J 0 bases short, with 12 bases between. The CDR3, as DNA: TGTGCCAGCAGCCGGGACGGGGGTAGCACAGATACGCAGTATTTT. Its translation: CASSRDGGSTDTQYF.

The chain uses TRBV12-3 or TRBV12-4 and TRBJ2-3, with 10 bases that match TRBD2. With V trimmed by 2 bases and J by 4 bases, 6 bases remained unmatched. This CDR3 spans 16 amino acids. The chain's CDR3 is CASSLTSGVVADTQYF. The CDR3 DNA sequence: TGTGCCAGCAGTTTAACTAGCGGGGTAGTAGCAGATACGCAGTATTTT.

On this clonotype itself: Given a much more abundant clone one base away, this may be a read error. The chain joins TRBV7-2 to TRBJ2-4; D uncertain. The J call may be wrong; the DNA end is better matched by TRBJ2-7. This CDR3 spans 12 amino acids. Looked up from germline, CDR1 is SGHTA and CDR2 is FQGNSA. CDR3 coding DNA: TGTGCCAGCAGCTTAGAGACCTACGAGCAGTACTTC. Translating gives CASSLETYEQYF.

The rearrangement uses TRBV29-1 and TRBJ1-1; perhaps TRBD1 as D (6 bases). The CDR3 loop spans 15 amino acids. V lost 4 bases to trimming and J lost 0 bases, with 15 bases between them. In germline, CDR1 is SQVTM, CDR2 ANQGSEA. The CDR3 DNA sequence: TGCAGCGTTGTCATGAGGGGGACATTGAACACTGAAGCTTTCTTT. Its translation is CSVVMRGTLNTEAFF. Combining the CDR3 with reference TRBV29-1 and TRBJ1-1 gives the whole variable domain SAVISQKPSRDICQRGTSLTIQCQVDSQVTMMFWYRQQPGQSLTLIATANQGSEATYESGFVIDKFPISRPNLTFSTLTVSNMSPEDSSIYLCSVVMRGTLNTEAFFGQGTRLTVV.

This chain's CDR3 is CAFTLEQYF. CDR3 nucleotides: TGTGCCTTTACACTTGAGCAGTACTTC. The chain couples TRBV6-5 to TRBJ2-4, with no clear D. Germline values: CDR1 MNHEY, CDR2 SVGAGI. Trimming stripped 11 bases from V and 13 bases from J, with 12 bases between. This CDR3 contains 9 residues.

This chain uses TRBV30 with TRBJ2-3; 12 positions match TRBD1. This CDR3 comprises 15 residues. CDR1 and CDR2 (germline): GTSNPN, SVGIG (reference sequence). The junction had 7 bases not matched to a gene; V was cut back by 3 bases and J by 6 bases. As DNA, the CDR3 is TGTGCCTGGAGGACCGGGACAGGGGGCGTGGATACGCAGTATTTT. Protein product: CAWRTGTGGVDTQYF.

This clonotype was counted only a few times. This chain joins TRBV29-1 and TRBJ2-1, with 8 nucleotides matching TRBD2. Germline V CDR1 and CDR2: SQVTM, ANQGSEA. J lost 8 bases, V lost 4 bases, and 7 bases had no gene match. This CDR3 contains 13 residues. CDR3 bases: TGCAGCGTTGGCCCGGGAGGGGGGGATGAGCAGTTCTTC. Amino acid sequence: CSVGPGGGDEQFF.

The chain joins TRBV28 to TRBJ1-1; TRBD1 matches 7 bases. CDR3 length equals 12 residues. Germline trimming cut 6 bases from V and 6 bases from J; bases unmatched to any gene: 4. Germline lookup yields CDR1 MDHEN and CDR2 SYDVKM. For the CDR3, the DNA is TGTGCCAGCAGGCAGGGGGTACCTGAAGCTTTCTTT. Its translation is CASRQGVPEAFF.

With respect to this clonotype: A read error may produce the germline difference seen at one junction end. This sequence joins TRBV6-6 and TRBJ2-2; D is possibly TRBD2 (6 bases). The CDR3 extends over 10 amino acids. Germline V CDR1 and CDR2: MNHNY, SVGAGI (reference sequence). This chain's CDR3 is CASGYGGLFF. CDR3 in DNA: TGTGCCAGCGGATACGGGGGGCTGTTTTTT.

The chain employs TRBV20-1 and TRBJ1-6; TRBD1 matches 10 bases. This CDR3 contains 13 residues. J lost 9 bases, V lost 5 bases, and 4 bases had no gene match. Per germline, CDR1 DFQATT and CDR2 SNEGSKA (reference sequence). The CDR3 loop reads CSAATGGSSPLHF. The CDR3 coding sequence is TGCAGTGCTGCGACAGGGGGCAGTTCACCCCTCCACTTT.

This chain connects TRBV5-1 to TRBJ2-5; TRBD2 agrees at 11 bases. There are 14 residues in the CDR3. Germline assignment: CDR1 SGHRS and CDR2 YFSETQ. Trimming removed 4 bases from V and 6 bases from J; junction bases left unmatched: 5. CDR3 bases: TGCGCCAGCAGCGCGACTAGCGGGGAGCAGACCCAGTACTTC. As protein: CASSATSGEQTQYF.

This chain joins TRBV3-1 and TRBJ2-7; 13 positions match TRBD2. V was clipped by 3 bases and J by 3 bases; unmatched bases: 14. The CDR3 totals 19 residues. Germline V gene sequence: CDR1 LGHDT, CDR2 YNNKEL (reference sequence). The CDR3 DNA is TGTGCCAGCAGCCACCAGAGACTAGCGGGGGGTAGAGGGCTCTACGAGCAGTACTTC. Encoded protein: CASSHQRLAGGRGLYEQYF.

The chain links TRBV29-1 to TRBJ2-3; a possible D gene is TRBD2 (5 bases). Per the germline V gene, CDR1 is SQVTM and CDR2 is ANQGSEA. The CDR3 runs to 10 residues. V lost 7 bases to trimming and J lost 5 bases, with 7 bases between them. CDR3 DNA: TGCAGCGGACTACTAGATACGCAGTATTTT. This sequence encodes CSGLLDTQYF.

The chain has TRBV2 and TRBJ1-4; no definite D call. CDR1 and CDR2 from the germline V gene are SNHLY and FYNNEI. V gave up 1 base and J gave up 8 bases, with 8 bases separating them. This CDR3 is built from 13 residues. The CDR3 spells CASSEDPREKLFF. The CDR3 DNA reads TGTGCCAGCAGTGAAGACCCCAGGGAAAAACTGTTTTTT.

The chain combines TRBV27 with TRBJ2-5, with D hard to call. The CDR3 extends over 15 amino acids. In germline, CDR1 is MNHEY, CDR2 SMNVEV (reference sequence). Trimming cost V 6 bases and J 2 bases, with 16 bases left between them. The chain's CDR3 is CASRDKGPNQETQYF. CDR3 in DNA: TGTGCCAGCAGAGACAAGGGCCCCAATCAAGAGACCCAGTACTTC.

The V gene is TRBV2, the J gene TRBJ1-4; maybe TRBD1 (5 bases). This CDR3 contains 15 residues. In germline, CDR1 is SNHLY, CDR2 FYNNEI. Trimming removed 10 bases from V and 3 bases from J, with 18 bases in between. CDR3 protein: CATTGRDRPNEKLFF. The CDR3 DNA follows: TGTGCCACAACCGGACGGGACCGACCTAATGAAAAACTGTTTTTT. The complete variable domain, with remaining parts taken from reference TRBV2 and TRBJ1-4, reads EPEVTQTPSHQVTQMGQEVILRCVPISNHLYFYWYRQILGQKVEFLVSFYNNEISEKSEIFDDQFSVERPDGSNFTLKIRSTKLEDSAMYFCATTGRDRPNEKLFFGSGTQLSVL.